What follows describes a single T cell receptor (beta chain). The clone's antigen remains unknown. No much larger clonotype is one base removed from it; base qualities were not supplied. The data were obtained in a study of blood T cell repertoires in COVID-19 (dated by TCRdb to 2019 to 2021). A note on the overall study: The collaborator samples originated in the United States, Italy and Spain and spanned the acute and convalescent phases of COVID-19. Deeply sampled blood TCRbeta repertoires from subjects exposed to, actively infected with, or recovered from COVID-19 were included in the dataset. Where available, HLA class I and class II types were obtained from metadata supplied by the sample provider rather than from assay-based typing. A freely available public database, intended as a resource for researchers studying the immune response to SARS-CoV-2, is where the repertoires were released. Samples came from the ongoing ImmuneRACE study (first 160 participants) plus 1,254 subjects from 6 global collaborators. Nearly every sample came with metadata listing a de-identified subject ID, COVID-19 status, age in years and sex. The material from the prospective study consisted of cDNA or gDNA derived from T cells, B-cell-depleted T cells, or PBMCs. Broad study findings and their caveats: The quantity of clinical and demographic metadata differed by source and by participant and was supplied without curation.

TCRbeta CDR3 regions were amplified from genomic DNA by means of the immunoSEQ Assay, a bias-controlled multiplex PCR. Concerning the study's data processing: The number of nucleated cells in each sample was estimated by amplification of reference gene primers within the assay. To quantify the absolute abundance of each unique TCRbeta CDR3 rearrangement, sequence reads were collapsed and filtered. For each sample, productive Simpson clonality was calculated as the square root of Simpson's diversity index across productive rearrangements. Held by TCRdb, this immuneACCESS table contains in-frame sequences only and omits some clones. Under half of the omission traces to an unresolved V gene where checked; the cause of the rest is unknown. V and J calls and clone size are copied from that table; D and trimming were computed from the DNA. Present in this sample are roughly 150,000 clones, roughly 84% of which were seen just once. The top ten constitute about 10% of the sample.

Trimming removed 5 bases from V and 7 bases from J, leaving 14 bases between the germline ends. The CDR1 and CDR2 encoded by the germline V gene (reference sequence) are MNHEY and SMNVEV. The CDR3 measures 14 amino acids from cysteine to phenylalanine. Left in the record is the CDR3 DNA by itself, 42 bases read in frame from the first base. Each collaborating institution followed its own protocols to collect whole blood in K2EDTA tubes. For TCRbeta analysis, collaborators shipped samples in one of three forms: frozen whole blood, isolated PBMCs, or DNA extracted from either of those sample types. The TCR sequence derives from a woman aged 80 or older with active or convalescent COVID-19. The rearranged segments are TRBV27 and TRBJ2-2, and possibly TRBD1, on 5 matching bases. The sequenced sample was peripheral blood. At the DNA level, the sequence is TGTGCCAGCAGTCGGTGGCAGGGAATCGGGGAGCTGTTTTTT. Translated, it reads CASSRWQGIGELFF.